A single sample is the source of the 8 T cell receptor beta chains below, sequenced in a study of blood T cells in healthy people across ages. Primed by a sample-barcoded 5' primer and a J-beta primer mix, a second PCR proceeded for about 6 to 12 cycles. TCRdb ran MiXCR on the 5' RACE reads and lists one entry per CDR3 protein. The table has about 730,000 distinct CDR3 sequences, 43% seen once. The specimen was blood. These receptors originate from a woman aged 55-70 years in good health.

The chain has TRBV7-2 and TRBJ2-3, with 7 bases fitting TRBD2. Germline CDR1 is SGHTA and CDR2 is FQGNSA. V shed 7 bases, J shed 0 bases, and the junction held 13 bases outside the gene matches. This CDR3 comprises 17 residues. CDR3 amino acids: CASTGGRDPTSTDTQYF. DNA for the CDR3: TGTGCCAGCACCGGAGGGAGGGACCCAACTAGCACAGATACGCAGTATTTT.

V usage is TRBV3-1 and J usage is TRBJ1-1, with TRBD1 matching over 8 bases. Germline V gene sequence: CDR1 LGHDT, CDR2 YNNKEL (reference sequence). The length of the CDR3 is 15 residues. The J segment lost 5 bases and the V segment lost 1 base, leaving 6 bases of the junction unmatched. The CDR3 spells CASSQGQGRGTEAFF. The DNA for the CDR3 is TGTGCCAGCAGCCAAGGACAGGGGAGAGGGACTGAAGCTTTCTTT.

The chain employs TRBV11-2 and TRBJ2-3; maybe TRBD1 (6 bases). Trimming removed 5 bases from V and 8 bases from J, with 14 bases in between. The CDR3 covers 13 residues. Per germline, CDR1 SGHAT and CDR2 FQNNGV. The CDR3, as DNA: TGTGCCAGCAGCGCCCTGGGCAGGGGTACGCAGTATTTT. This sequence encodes CASSALGRGTQYF.

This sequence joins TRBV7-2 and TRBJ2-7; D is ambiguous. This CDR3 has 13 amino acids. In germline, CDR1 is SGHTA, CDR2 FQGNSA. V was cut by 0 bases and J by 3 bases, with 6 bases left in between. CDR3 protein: CASSLAPNYEQYF. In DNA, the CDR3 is TGTGCCAGCAGCTTAGCACCTAACTACGAGCAGTACTTC.

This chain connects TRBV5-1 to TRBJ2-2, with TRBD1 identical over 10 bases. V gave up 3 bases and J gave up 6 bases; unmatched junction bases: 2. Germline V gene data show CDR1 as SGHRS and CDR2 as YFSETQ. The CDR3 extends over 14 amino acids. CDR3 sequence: CASSWGQGPGELFF. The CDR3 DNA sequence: TGCGCCAGCAGCTGGGGACAGGGGCCCGGGGAGCTGTTTTTT.

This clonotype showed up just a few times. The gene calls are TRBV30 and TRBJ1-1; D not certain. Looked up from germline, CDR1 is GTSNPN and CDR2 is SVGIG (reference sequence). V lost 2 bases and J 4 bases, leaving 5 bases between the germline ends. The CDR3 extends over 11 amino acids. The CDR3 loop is CAWSMGTEAFF. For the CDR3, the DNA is TGTGCCTGGAGTATGGGCACTGAAGCTTTCTTT.

The CDR3 nucleotides are TGTGCCAGCAGCTTAACTCCGGACAGTACCTACGAGCAGTACTTC. Translated, it gives CASSLTPDSTYEQYF. The chain is built from TRBV7-2 and TRBJ2-7; possible D gene TRBD1, 6 bases. V shed 2 bases and J shed 2 bases, with 13 bases lying between them. From germline, CDR1 is SGHTA and CDR2 FQGNSA. The CDR3 has 15 residues.

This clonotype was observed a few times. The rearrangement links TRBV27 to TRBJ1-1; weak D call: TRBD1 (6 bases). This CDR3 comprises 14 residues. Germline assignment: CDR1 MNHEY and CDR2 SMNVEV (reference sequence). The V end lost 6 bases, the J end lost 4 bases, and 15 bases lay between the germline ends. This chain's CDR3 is CASSLTGTSTEAFF. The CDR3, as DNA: TGTGCCAGCAGCCTCACAGGGACCAGCACTGAAGCTTTCTTT.